The clone carrying this TCR beta chain was seen a handful of times. The target antigen is unknown. PCR amplification relied on 60 Vbeta primers (plus 13 Jbeta primers). The method was immunoSEQ multiplex PCR; TCRdb's version includes in-frame clones alone and lacks a portion of them. The sample records 150,000 to 200,000 clones, about 70% being singletons. The data belong to a study of cytomegalovirus exposure and HLA in healthy donors. General study findings and limits: After further analysis at a later stage, 16,951 TCR beta sequences were associated with HLA alleles at 0.05 false discovery rate. Later genetic work tied a missense DCLRE1C variant to beta-chain V and J trimming. TRBV6-2, TRBV6-3 and some other V segments were excluded as indistinguishable.

Germline loops: CDR1 MNHNY, CDR2 SVGAGI (reference sequence). This CDR3 has 15 amino acids. V lost 6 bases, J lost 1 base, and 4 bases stayed unmatched. This rearrangement joins TRBV6-6 to TRBJ2-2; the match to TRBD1 covers 8 bases. The sequence was obtained from a woman in her forties in good health and CMV-seropositive. Sequenced sample: PBMCs. The CDR3 DNA reads TGTGCCAGCAGCCCGGGACAGGTGAACACCGGGGAGCTGTTTTTT. Its protein is CASSPGQVNTGELFF.